These 4 T cell receptor beta chains were all obtained from the same sample, sequenced in a study of OX40 agonist ivuxolimab in advanced cancers. Generated by immunoSEQ multiplex PCR, the TCRdb table keeps only in-frame clones and is missing some. This repertoire shows fewer than 80,000 clones, 86% found once; its top ten account for 1% to 1.5%. Here the sequenced sample was CD4+ or CD8+ T cells sorted from blood, taken in a trial of the OX40 agonist ivuxolimab. These TCRs come from an adult with an advanced solid tumor such as melanoma, head and neck, liver or kidney cancer.

The genes are TRBV5-1 and TRBJ1-2; 7 bases map to TRBD1. There are 17 residues in the CDR3. Trimming cost V 0 bases and J 0 bases; bases outside gene matches: 8. CDR1 is SGHRS, CDR2 YFSETQ, per germline. The CDR3 is CASSLGAGGLPNYGYTF. The CDR3 DNA is TGCGCCAGCAGCTTGGGCGCAGGGGGACTCCCTAACTATGGCTACACCTTC. The variable domain in full, with the rest retrieved from reference TRBV5-1 and TRBJ1-2, is KAGVTQTPRYLIKTRGQQVTLSCSPISGHRSVSWYQQTPGQGLQFLFEYFSETQRNKGNFPGRFSGRQFSNSRSEMNVSTLELGDSALYLCASSLGAGGLPNYGYTFGSGTRLTVV.

The chain has TRBV7-3 and TRBJ2-1; 8 bases are shared with TRBD2. CDR3 length: 13 amino acids. CDR1 and CDR2 (germline): SGHTA, FQGTGA. V lost 7 bases and J lost 9; bases outside the gene matches: 8. In DNA, the CDR3 is TGTGCCAGCAACCCCGGGGGGGTGGGTGAGCAGTTCTTC. The encoded protein is CASNPGGVGEQFF.

This chain connects TRBV10-3 to TRBJ1-2, with D possibly being TRBD1 (6 bases). CDR1 is ENHRY, CDR2 SYGVKD, per germline. Trimming stripped 5 bases from V and 1 base from J, with 14 bases between. The CDR3 has 15 residues. The CDR3 reads CAISPSRGFNYGYTF. The CDR3 coding sequence is TGTGCCATCAGTCCCTCGAGGGGGTTTAACTATGGCTACACCTTC.

J is TRBJ1-2 and V is TRBV10-3, with 8 positions matching TRBD1. Germline lookup yields CDR1 ENHRY and CDR2 SYGVKD. With V trimmed by 4 bases and J by 6 bases, 10 bases remained unmatched. The CDR3 consists of 15 residues. The CDR3 here is CAISGVSGGLDGYTF. CDR3 nucleotides: TGTGCCATCAGTGGCGTCTCAGGGGGCTTAGATGGCTACACCTTC.